This entry lists 22 T cell receptor beta chains sequenced from one sample in a study of T cell responses to AZD1222 COVID-19 vaccine. The table came from immunoSEQ multiplex PCR; TCRdb's copy has only in-frame clones and leaves some out. The data hold over 100,000 clones, with around 87% observed a single time. Here the sequenced sample was peripheral blood, taken 28 days after the second AZD1222 dose. These receptors all come from an adult who received the AZD1222 COVID-19 vaccine.

This chain links TRBV15 with TRBJ1-1; a possible D gene is TRBD1 (6 bases). The CDR3 runs to 13 residues. Germline V lookup: CDR1 LNHNV, CDR2 YYDKDF (reference sequence). The V end lost 5 bases, the J end lost 5 bases, and 12 bases lay between the germline ends. CDR3 in amino acids: CATSVGGRTEAFF. The CDR3 DNA is TGTGCCACCAGCGTAGGGGGGAGGACTGAAGCTTTCTTT. Full variable domain (rest looked up from reference TRBV15 and TRBJ1-1): DAMVIQNPRYQVTQFGKPVTLSCSQTLNHNVMYWYQQKSSQAPKLLFHYYDKDFNNEADTPDNFQSRRPNTSFCFLDIRSPGLGDTAMYLCATSVGGRTEAFFGQGTRLTVV.

J is TRBJ1-2 and V is TRBV12-5; tentatively, D is TRBD1 (5 bases). The ends were cut back, 5 bases at V and 6 bases at J, with 19 bases in the middle. The germline V gene encodes CDR1 LGHNT and CDR2 FRNRAP. This CDR3 is 15 amino acids long. The CDR3 DNA reads as TGTGCTAGTGGTACCTACAGGTCGGGGCGGAATGGCTACACCTTC. The encoded protein is CASGTYRSGRNGYTF.

V gene TRBV7-2 combines with J gene TRBJ2-7; D possibly corresponds to TRBD1 (6 bases). In germline, CDR1 is SGHTA, CDR2 FQGNSA. Trimming stripped 5 bases from V and 2 bases from J, with 13 bases between. This CDR3 has 14 amino acids. CDR3 loop: CASSIGQGTYEQYF. In DNA, the CDR3 is TGTGCCAGCAGCATCGGGCAGGGGACCTACGAGCAGTACTTC.

The rearrangement links TRBV2 to TRBJ1-5, with D perhaps matching TRBD1 (6 bases). Germline V gene lookup returns CDR1 SNHLY and CDR2 FYNNEI. V was cut by 4 bases and J by 6 bases, with 16 bases left in between. This CDR3 contains 15 residues. The CDR3 DNA follows: TGTGCCAGCAGTGTAGGGGACATTAGGAGTCAGCCCCAGCATTTT. Its protein is CASSVGDIRSQPQHF.

This chain uses TRBV24-1 with TRBJ2-2; 9 bases are shared with TRBD1. The CDR3 runs to 16 residues. Germline CDR1 reads KGHDR; CDR2 reads SFDVKD. V was pared by 6 bases and J by 2 bases, with 6 bases of the junction left unmatched. As DNA, the CDR3 is TGTGCCACCAGTTCGCCGGGACAGGGCAACACCGGGGAGCTGTTTTTT. This translates into CATSSPGQGNTGELFF.

The chain recombines TRBV19 with TRBJ1-4, with D possibly being TRBD1 (6 bases). Trimming stripped 0 bases from V and 0 bases from J, with 20 bases between. The germline gives CDR1 LNHDA, CDR2 SQIVND (reference sequence). The length of the CDR3 is 20 residues. The CDR3 DNA follows: TGTGCCAGTAGTATAGATCAAGGGGGGGGTAATCCTGCAACTAATGAAAAACTGTTTTTT. Residues: CASSIDQGGGNPATNEKLFF. The entire variable domain, with the rest obtained from reference TRBV19 and TRBJ1-4, is as follows: DGGITQSPKYLFRKEGQNVTLSCEQNLNHDAMYWYRQDPGQGLRLIYYSQIVNDFQKGDIAEGYSVSREKKESFPLTVTSAQKNPTAFYLCASSIDQGGGNPATNEKLFFGSGTQLSVL.

The rearrangement links TRBV7-6 to TRBJ2-3, with D possibly being TRBD1 or TRBD2 (5 bases each). The CDR3 runs 12 residues. The germline CDR1 and CDR2 sequences are SGHVS and FNYEAQ. V was pared by 3 bases and J by 5 bases, with 6 bases between. In DNA, the CDR3 is TGTGCCAGCAGCTTGGGGGAAGATACGCAGTATTTT. Translation: CASSLGEDTQYF. Complete variable domain (other parts from reference TRBV7-6 and TRBJ2-3): GAGVSQSPRYKVTKRGQDVALRCDPISGHVSLYWYRQALGQGPEFLTYFNYEAQQDKSGLPNDRFSAERPEGSISTLTIQRTEQRDSAMYRCASSLGEDTQYFGPGTRLTVL.

This chain links TRBV5-5 with TRBJ2-4; the D gene could be TRBD1 or TRBD2 (5 bases each). The CDR3 runs 17 residues. Trimming stripped 0 bases from V and 7 bases from J, with 20 bases between. Germline V gives CDR1 SGHKS, CDR2 YYEKEE (reference sequence). CDR3 sequence (DNA): TGTGCCAGCAGCTTGGGTGGGACCCATCTAGCCAGGAACATTCAGTACTTC. Translating it yields CASSLGGTHLARNIQYF.

The chain links TRBV30 to TRBJ2-4; D gene ambiguous. The V gene's germline CDR1 is GTSNPN and CDR2 SVGIG (reference sequence). The CDR3 is 14 amino acids. V gave up 2 bases and J gave up 6 bases, with 14 bases separating them. Here the CDR3 reads CAWSPGRKINIQYF. CDR3 DNA: TGTGCCTGGAGTCCGGGCAGGAAGATAAACATTCAGTACTTC.

J is TRBJ1-5 and V is TRBV4-2; D is unresolved. This CDR3 is 15 amino acids long. Germline loops: CDR1 LGHNA, CDR2 YNFKEQ. V gave up 0 bases and J gave up 3 bases, with 9 bases separating them. In nucleotides, the CDR3 is TGTGCCAGCAGCCAAGATGTCGGATACAATCAGCCCCAGCATTTT. The encoded protein is CASSQDVGYNQPQHF.

The chain is built from TRBV14 and TRBJ2-1, with D maybe TRBD1 (6 bases). The CDR3 spans 18 residues. V shed 1 base and J shed 6 bases, with 22 bases lying between them. Germline V CDR1 and CDR2: SGHDN, FVKESK. Written as DNA, the CDR3 is TGTGCCAGCAGCCAAGGAACATTTGACAGGCGGTTCCTCAATGAGCAGTTCTTC. Amino acid sequence: CASSQGTFDRRFLNEQFF.

The chain has TRBV9 and TRBJ2-7; D gene ambiguous. This CDR3 has 13 residues. In germline, CDR1 is SGDLS, CDR2 YYNGEE. Trimming removed 3 bases from V and 6 bases from J, with 13 bases in between. CDR3 sequence (DNA): TGTGCCAGCAGCGAACGGGTCCTCTCCGAGCAGTACTTC. As protein: CASSERVLSEQYF.

This sequence joins TRBV11-3 and TRBJ2-1; D uncertain. Germline loops: CDR1 SGHNT, CDR2 YENEEA. This CDR3 spans 11 amino acids. V was cut by 1 base and J by 10 bases, with 5 bases left in between. In nucleotides, the CDR3 is TGTGCCAGCAGCTTAGGTGAAGAGCAGTTCTTC. Translation gives CASSLGEEQFF.

The chain carries TRBV7-2 and TRBJ1-2; 9 bases fit TRBD1. After removal of 9 bases from V and 4 bases from J, the junction contained 3 bases not matched to a gene. This CDR3 is 12 amino acids long. Per germline, CDR1 SGHTA and CDR2 FQGNSA. In nucleotides, the CDR3 is TGTGCCAGAAAGACAGGGGGCTATGGCTACACCTTC. Its protein product is CARKTGGYGYTF. Full variable domain (rest looked up from reference TRBV7-2 and TRBJ1-2): GAGVSQSPSNKVTEKGKDVELRCDPISGHTALYWYRQSLGQGLEFLIYFQGNSAPDKSGLPSDRFSAERTGGSVSTLTIQRTQQEDSAVYLCARKTGGYGYTFGSGTRLTVV.

The V gene is TRBV30, the J gene TRBJ1-3; D not resolved. This CDR3 region has 15 residues. Germline V gene data show CDR1 as GTSNPN and CDR2 as SVGIG (reference sequence). The V and J ends lost 1 base and 5 bases respectively, with 15 bases between them. CDR3 nucleotide sequence: TGTGCCTGGAGTGAGAAGGGAGCCGGACGAAACACCATATATTTT. Its protein is CAWSEKGAGRNTIYF. Based on the CDR3 plus reference TRBV30 and TRBJ1-3, the full variable domain is SQTIHQWPATLVQPVGSPLSLECTVEGTSNPNLYWYRQAAGRGLQLLFYSVGIGQISSEVPQNLSASRPQDRQFILSSKKLLLSDSGFYLCAWSEKGAGRNTIYFGEGSWLTVV.

This clone was seen a few times. The chain has TRBV13 and TRBJ1-5; D is uncertain. Germline V CDR1 and CDR2: PRHDT, FYEKMQ (reference sequence). Trimming removed 4 bases at V and 3 bases at J, with 10 bases between. This CDR3 has 14 amino acids. The CDR3 nucleotides read TGTGCCAGCAGCTCCGGACCGTCCAATCAGCCCCAGCATTTT. Translation gives CASSSGPSNQPQHF.

This sequence joins TRBV18 and TRBJ1-2, with 9 bases fitting TRBD1. J was trimmed by 4 bases and V by 3 bases; bases with no gene match: 6. Germline loops: CDR1 KGHSH, CDR2 LQKENI. The CDR3 loop spans 15 amino acids. CDR3 amino acids: CASSPGTGTGYGYTF. For the CDR3, the DNA is TGTGCCAGCTCACCGGGGACAGGGACCGGCTATGGCTACACCTTC.

In its sample, this clone was seen a few times. The chain links TRBV19 to TRBJ2-5; 12 bases are a match to TRBD2. The germline CDR1 and CDR2 sequences are LNHDA and SQIVND (reference sequence). The CDR3 covers 14 residues. The V gene end was trimmed by 6 bases and the J gene end by 5 bases; junction bases not matched to a gene: 4. The CDR3 DNA reads TGTGCCAGTAGGGTGACTAGCGGGAGTGAGACCCAGTACTTC. Protein: CASRVTSGSETQYF.

The V and J genes are TRBV7-8 and TRBJ2-1; 11 bases agree with TRBD2. Germline trimming cut 5 bases from V and 6 bases from J; bases unmatched to any gene: 3. The CDR3 contains 14 residues. Germline V gene lookup returns CDR1 SGHVS and CDR2 FQNEAQ. The CDR3 sequence is CASSRGLAANEQFF. The CDR3 DNA is TGTGCCAGCAGCCGGGGACTAGCGGCCAATGAGCAGTTCTTC.

The chain carries TRBV7-9 and TRBJ2-7, with 8 bases identical to TRBD2. The CDR3 runs to 13 residues. The germline V gene has CDR1 SEHNR and CDR2 FQNEAQ (reference sequence). V gave up 6 bases and J gave up 4 bases; unmatched junction bases: 5. DNA for the CDR3: TGTGCCAGCAGGCCCGGGACTAGTTACGAGCAGTACTTC. Translated, it gives CASRPGTSYEQYF.

This clone was picked up one time. The rearrangement joins TRBV6-1 to TRBJ1-3; 8 nucleotides match TRBD1. Germline-derived CDR1 and CDR2 are MNHNS and SASEGT. This CDR3 region has 16 residues. The ends lost 2 bases at V and 3 bases at J; junction bases unmatched: 6. CDR3 DNA: TGTGCCAGCAGTGAACCTGGACAGGGTGGTGGAAACACCATATATTTT. As protein: CASSEPGQGGGNTIYF.

This chain uses TRBV29-1 with TRBJ1-4, with D tentatively TRBD1 (5 bases). Germline values: CDR1 SQVTM, CDR2 ANQGSEA. The V and J ends lost 5 bases and 7 bases respectively, with 17 bases between them. The CDR3 contains 14 residues. The CDR3 reads CSVRGPTIGEKLFF. The CDR3 coding sequence is TGCAGCGTTAGGGGACCGACGATCGGTGAAAAACTGTTTTTT. Drawing the rest from reference TRBV29-1 and TRBJ1-4, the complete variable domain is SAVISQKPSRDICQRGTSLTIQCQVDSQVTMMFWYRQQPGQSLTLIATANQGSEATYESGFVIDKFPISRPNLTFSTLTVSNMSPEDSSIYLCSVRGPTIGEKLFFGSGTQLSVL.